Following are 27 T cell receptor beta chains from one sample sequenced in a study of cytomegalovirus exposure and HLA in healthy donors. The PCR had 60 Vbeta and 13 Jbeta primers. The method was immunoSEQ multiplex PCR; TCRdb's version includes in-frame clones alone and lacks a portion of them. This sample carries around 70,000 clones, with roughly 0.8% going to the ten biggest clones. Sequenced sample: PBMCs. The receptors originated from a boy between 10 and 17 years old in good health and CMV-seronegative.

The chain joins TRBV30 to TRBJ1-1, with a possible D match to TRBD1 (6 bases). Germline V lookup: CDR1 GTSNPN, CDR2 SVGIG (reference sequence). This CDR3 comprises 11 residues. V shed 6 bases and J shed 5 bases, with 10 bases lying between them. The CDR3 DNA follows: TGTGCCTGCCAGGGGTGGACTGAAGCTTTCTTT. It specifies CACQGWTEAFF. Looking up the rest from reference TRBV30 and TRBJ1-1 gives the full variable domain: SQTIHQWPATLVQPVGSPLSLECTVEGTSNPNLYWYRQAAGRGLQLLFYSVGIGQISSEVPQNLSASRPQDRQFILSSKKLLLSDSGFYLCACQGWTEAFFGQGTRLTVV.

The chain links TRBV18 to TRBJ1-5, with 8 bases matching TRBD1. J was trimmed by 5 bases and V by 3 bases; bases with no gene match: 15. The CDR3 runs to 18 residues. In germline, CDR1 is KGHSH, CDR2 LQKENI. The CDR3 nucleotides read TGTGCCAGCTCACCGGGCCCTCAGGGGGCCTTGGCCTATCAGCCCCAGCATTTT. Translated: CASSPGPQGALAYQPQHF. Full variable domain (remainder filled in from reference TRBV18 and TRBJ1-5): NAGVMQNPRHLVRRRGQEARLRCSPMKGHSHVYWYRQLPEEGLKFMVYLQKENIIDESGMPKERFSAEFPKEGPSILRIQQVVRGDSAAYFCASSPGPQGALAYQPQHFGDGTRLSIL.

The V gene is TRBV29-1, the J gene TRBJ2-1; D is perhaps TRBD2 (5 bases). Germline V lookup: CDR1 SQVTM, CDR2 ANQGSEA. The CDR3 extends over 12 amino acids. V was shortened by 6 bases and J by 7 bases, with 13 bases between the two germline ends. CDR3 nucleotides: TGCAGCGTACTTGGGGAGAGAAATGAGCAGTTCTTC. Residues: CSVLGERNEQFF.

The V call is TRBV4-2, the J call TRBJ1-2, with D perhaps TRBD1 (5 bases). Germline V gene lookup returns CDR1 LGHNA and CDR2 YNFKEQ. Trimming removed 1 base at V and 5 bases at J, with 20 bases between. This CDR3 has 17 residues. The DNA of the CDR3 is TGTGCCAGCAGCCAAGGGGGCGACCAGGGTCCCATTTATGGCTACACCTTC. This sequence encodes CASSQGGDQGPIYGYTF.

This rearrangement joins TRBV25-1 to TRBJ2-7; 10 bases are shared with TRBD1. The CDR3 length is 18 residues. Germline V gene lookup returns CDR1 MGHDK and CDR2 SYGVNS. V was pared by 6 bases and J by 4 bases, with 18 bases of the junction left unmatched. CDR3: CASSPGGTGEGKGYEQYF. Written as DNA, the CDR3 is TGTGCCAGCAGCCCCGGTGGGACAGGGGAAGGGAAAGGATACGAGCAGTACTTC.

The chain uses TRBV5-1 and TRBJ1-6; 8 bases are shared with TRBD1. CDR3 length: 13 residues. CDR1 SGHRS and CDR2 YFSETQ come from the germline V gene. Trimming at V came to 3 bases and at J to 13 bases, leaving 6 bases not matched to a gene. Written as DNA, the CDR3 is TGCGCCAGCAGCTCGGACAGGGACGTGCCCCTCCACTTT. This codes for CASSSDRDVPLHF. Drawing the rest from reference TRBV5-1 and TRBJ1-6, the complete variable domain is KAGVTQTPRYLIKTRGQQVTLSCSPISGHRSVSWYQQTPGQGLQFLFEYFSETQRNKGNFPGRFSGRQFSNSRSEMNVSTLELGDSALYLCASSSDRDVPLHFGNGTRLTVT.

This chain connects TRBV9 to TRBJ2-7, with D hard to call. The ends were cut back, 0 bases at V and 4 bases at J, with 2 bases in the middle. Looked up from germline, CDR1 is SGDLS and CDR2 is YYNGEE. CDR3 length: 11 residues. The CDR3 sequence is CASSVVYEQYF. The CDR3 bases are TGTGCCAGCAGCGTAGTATACGAGCAGTACTTC.

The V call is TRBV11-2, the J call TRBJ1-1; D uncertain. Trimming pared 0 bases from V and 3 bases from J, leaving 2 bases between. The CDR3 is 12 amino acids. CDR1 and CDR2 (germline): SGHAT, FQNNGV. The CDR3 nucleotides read TGTGCCAGCAGCTTAGACGACACTGAAGCTTTCTTT. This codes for CASSLDDTEAFF.

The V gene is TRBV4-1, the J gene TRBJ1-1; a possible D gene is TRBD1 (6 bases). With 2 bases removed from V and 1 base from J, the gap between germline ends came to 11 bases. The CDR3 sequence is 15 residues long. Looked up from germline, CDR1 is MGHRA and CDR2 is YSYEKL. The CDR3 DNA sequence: TGCGCCAGCAGCCAACACAGGGCACCGAACACTGAAGCTTTCTTT. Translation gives CASSQHRAPNTEAFF.

This CDR3 reads CASSLETTGANEQFF. The CDR3 nucleotides are TGTGCCAGCAGCTTAGAGACGACAGGGGCAAATGAGCAGTTCTTC. The chain employs TRBV7-8 and TRBJ2-1, with 8 positions matching TRBD1. The CDR3 consists of 15 residues. V lost 1 base, J lost 7 bases, and 6 bases stayed unmatched. Germline values: CDR1 SGHVS, CDR2 FQNEAQ.

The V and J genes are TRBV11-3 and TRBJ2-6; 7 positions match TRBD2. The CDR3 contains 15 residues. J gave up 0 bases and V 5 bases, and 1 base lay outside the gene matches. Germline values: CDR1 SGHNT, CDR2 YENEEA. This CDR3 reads CASSRGVSGANVLTF. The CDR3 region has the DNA TGTGCCAGCAGCCGGGGGGTCTCTGGGGCCAACGTCCTGACTTTC.

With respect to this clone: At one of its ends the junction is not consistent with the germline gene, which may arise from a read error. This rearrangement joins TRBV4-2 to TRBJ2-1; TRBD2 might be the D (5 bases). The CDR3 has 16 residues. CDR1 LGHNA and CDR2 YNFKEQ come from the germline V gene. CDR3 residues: CASTERRGDSDNEQFF. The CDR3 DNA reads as TGTGCCAGCACCGAAAGACGGGGAGACTCCGACAATGAGCAGTTCTTC.

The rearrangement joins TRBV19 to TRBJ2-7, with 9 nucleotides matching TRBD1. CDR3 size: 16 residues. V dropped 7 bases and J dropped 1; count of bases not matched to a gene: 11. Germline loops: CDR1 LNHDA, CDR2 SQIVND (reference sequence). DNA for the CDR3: TGTGCCAGTACCCCCGGACAGGGGCCGACATCCTACGAGCAGTACTTC. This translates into CASTPGQGPTSYEQYF.

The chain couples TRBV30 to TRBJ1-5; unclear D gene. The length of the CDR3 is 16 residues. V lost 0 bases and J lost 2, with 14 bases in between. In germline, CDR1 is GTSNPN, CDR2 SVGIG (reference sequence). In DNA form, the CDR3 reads TGTGCCTGGAGTGTAAATGGAGCCGGGGGCAATCAGCCCCAGCATTTT. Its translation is CAWSVNGAGGNQPQHF.

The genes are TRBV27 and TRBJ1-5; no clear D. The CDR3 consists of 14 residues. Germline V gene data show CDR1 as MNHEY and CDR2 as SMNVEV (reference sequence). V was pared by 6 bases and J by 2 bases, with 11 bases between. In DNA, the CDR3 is TGTGCCAGCAGCTCAGGTGTTGGCAATCAGCCCCAGCATTTT. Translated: CASSSGVGNQPQHF.

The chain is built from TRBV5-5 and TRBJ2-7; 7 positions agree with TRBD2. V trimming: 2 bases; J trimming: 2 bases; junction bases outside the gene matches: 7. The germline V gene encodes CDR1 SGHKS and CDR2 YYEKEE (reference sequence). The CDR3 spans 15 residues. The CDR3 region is CASSFKRDHPYEQYF. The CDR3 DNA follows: TGTGCCAGCAGCTTTAAGCGGGACCACCCCTACGAGCAGTACTTC.

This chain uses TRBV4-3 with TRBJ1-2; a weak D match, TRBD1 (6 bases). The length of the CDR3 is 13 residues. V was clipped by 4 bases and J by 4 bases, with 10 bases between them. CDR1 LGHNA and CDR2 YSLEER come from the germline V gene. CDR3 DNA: TGCGCCAGCAGCCCAGACAGGTCCTATGGCTACACCTTC. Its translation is CASSPDRSYGYTF.

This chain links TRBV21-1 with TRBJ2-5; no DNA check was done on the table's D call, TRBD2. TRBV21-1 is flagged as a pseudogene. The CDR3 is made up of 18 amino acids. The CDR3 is CASSKVISGGLRQETQYF. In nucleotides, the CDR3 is TGTGCCAGCAGCAAAGTTATTAGCGGGGGGCTTCGCCAAGAGACCCAGTACTTC.

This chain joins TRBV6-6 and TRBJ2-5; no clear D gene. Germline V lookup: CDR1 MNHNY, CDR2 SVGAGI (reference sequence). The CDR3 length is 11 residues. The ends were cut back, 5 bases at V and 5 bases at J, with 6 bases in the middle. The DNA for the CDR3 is TGTGCCAGCAGTCCGGAGGAGACCCAGTACTTC. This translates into CASSPEETQYF.

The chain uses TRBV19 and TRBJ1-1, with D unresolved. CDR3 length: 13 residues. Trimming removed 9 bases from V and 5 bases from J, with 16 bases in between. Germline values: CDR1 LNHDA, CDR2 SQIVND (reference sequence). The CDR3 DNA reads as TGTGCCAGCTTGGGAGGGAGTAGAACTGAAGCTTTCTTT. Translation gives CASLGGSRTEAFF.

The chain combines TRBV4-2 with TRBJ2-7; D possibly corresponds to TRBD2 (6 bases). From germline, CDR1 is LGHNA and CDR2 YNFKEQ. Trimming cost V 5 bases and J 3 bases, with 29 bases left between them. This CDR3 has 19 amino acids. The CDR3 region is CASSYRAPTFGGIHYEQYF. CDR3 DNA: TGTGCCAGCAGCTACCGCGCCCCGACTTTTGGCGGGATACACTACGAGCAGTACTTC.

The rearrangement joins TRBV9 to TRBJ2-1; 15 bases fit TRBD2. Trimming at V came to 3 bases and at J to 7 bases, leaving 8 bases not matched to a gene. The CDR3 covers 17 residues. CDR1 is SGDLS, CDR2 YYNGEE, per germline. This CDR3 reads CASSASGTSGRINEQFF. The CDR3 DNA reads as TGTGCCAGCAGCGCCTCCGGGACTAGCGGGAGGATAAATGAGCAGTTCTTC.

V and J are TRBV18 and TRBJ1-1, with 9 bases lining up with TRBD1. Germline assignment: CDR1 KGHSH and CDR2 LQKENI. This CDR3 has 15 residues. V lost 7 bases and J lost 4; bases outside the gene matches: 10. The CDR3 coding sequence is TGTGCCAGCTTCCCTACGGGACAGGGAAGCACTGAAGCTTTCTTT. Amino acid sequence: CASFPTGQGSTEAFF.

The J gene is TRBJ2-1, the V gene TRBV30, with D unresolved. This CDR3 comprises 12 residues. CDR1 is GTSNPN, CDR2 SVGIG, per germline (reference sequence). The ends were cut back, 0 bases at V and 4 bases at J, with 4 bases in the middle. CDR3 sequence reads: CAWSVRYNEQFF. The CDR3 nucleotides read TGTGCCTGGAGTGTACGGTACAATGAGCAGTTCTTC.

CDR3 sequence: CSVVPPDYGYTF. DNA for the CDR3: TGCAGCGTTGTTCCCCCGGACTATGGCTACACCTTC. The chain links TRBV29-1 to TRBJ1-2; D not certain. In germline, CDR1 is SQVTM, CDR2 ANQGSEA. This CDR3 contains 12 residues. The germline V and J ends were trimmed by 4 bases and 3 bases, with 9 bases remaining between them.

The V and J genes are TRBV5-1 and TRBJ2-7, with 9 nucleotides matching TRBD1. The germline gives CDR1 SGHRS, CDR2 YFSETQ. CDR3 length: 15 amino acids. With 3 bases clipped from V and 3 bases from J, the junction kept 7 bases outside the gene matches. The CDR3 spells CASSYLGQGLYEQYF. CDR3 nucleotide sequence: TGCGCCAGCAGCTACCTTGGACAGGGGCTCTACGAGCAGTACTTC. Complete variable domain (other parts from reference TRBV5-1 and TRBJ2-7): KAGVTQTPRYLIKTRGQQVTLSCSPISGHRSVSWYQQTPGQGLQFLFEYFSETQRNKGNFPGRFSGRQFSNSRSEMNVSTLELGDSALYLCASSYLGQGLYEQYFGPGTRLTVT.

The CDR3 loop reads CASSPDTFRYIAEAFF. The CDR3 coding sequence is TGTGCCAGCAGCCCGGACACCTTTAGGTATATCGCTGAAGCTTTCTTT. The rearrangement joins TRBV27 to TRBJ1-1, with TRBD1 as a possible D gene (5 bases). Germline CDR1 is MNHEY and CDR2 is SMNVEV (reference sequence). V dropped 6 bases and J dropped 6 bases, with 23 bases sitting between them. CDR3 length equals 16 residues.